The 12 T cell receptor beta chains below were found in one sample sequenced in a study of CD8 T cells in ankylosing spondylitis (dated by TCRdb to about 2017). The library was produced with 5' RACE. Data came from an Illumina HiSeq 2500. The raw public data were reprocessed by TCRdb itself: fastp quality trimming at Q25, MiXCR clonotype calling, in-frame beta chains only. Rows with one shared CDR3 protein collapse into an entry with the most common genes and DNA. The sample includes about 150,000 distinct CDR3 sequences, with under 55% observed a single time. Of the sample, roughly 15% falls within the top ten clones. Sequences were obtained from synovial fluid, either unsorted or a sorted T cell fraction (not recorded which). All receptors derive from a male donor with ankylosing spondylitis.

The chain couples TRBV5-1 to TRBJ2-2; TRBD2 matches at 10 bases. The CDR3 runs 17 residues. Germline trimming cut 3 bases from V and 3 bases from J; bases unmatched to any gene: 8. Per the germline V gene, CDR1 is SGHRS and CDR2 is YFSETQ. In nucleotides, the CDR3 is TGCGCCAGCAGCTCAGGCCGGACTAGCGGTTACACCGGGGAGCTGTTTTTT. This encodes CASSSGRTSGYTGELFF.

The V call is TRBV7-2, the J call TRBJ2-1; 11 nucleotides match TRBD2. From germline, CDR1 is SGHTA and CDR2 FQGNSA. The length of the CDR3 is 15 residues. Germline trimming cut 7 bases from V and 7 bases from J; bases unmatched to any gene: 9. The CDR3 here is CASNLSGRAWNEQFF. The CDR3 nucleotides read TGTGCCAGCAATCTTAGCGGGAGGGCCTGGAATGAGCAGTTCTTC.

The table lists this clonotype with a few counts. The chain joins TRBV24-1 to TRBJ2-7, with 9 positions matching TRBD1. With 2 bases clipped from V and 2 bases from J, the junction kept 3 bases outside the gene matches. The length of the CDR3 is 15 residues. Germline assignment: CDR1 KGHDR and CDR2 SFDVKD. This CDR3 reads CATSDSHRGPYEQYF. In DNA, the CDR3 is TGTGCCACCAGTGATTCTCACAGGGGGCCCTACGAGCAGTACTTC.

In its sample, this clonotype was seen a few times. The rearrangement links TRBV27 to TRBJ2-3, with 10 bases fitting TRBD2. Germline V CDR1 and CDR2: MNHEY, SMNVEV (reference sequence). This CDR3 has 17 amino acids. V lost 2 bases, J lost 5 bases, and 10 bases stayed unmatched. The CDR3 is CASSLLAGEKGGDTQYF. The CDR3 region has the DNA TGTGCCAGCAGTTTACTAGCGGGAGAGAAGGGTGGAGATACGCAGTATTTT.

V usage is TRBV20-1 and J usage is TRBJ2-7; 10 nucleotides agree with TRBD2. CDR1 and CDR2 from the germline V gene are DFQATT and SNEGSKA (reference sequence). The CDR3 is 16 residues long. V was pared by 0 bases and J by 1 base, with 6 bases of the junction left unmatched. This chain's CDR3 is CSARDLTSGMSYEQYF. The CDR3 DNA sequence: TGCAGTGCTAGAGATCTCACTAGCGGGATGTCCTACGAGCAGTACTTC.

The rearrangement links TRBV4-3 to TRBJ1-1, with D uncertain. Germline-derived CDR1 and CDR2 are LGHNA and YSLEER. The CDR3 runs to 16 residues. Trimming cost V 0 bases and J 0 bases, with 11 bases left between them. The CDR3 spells CASSQDPWWMNTEAFF. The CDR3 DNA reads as TGCGCCAGCAGCCAAGATCCCTGGTGGATGAACACTGAAGCTTTCTTT.

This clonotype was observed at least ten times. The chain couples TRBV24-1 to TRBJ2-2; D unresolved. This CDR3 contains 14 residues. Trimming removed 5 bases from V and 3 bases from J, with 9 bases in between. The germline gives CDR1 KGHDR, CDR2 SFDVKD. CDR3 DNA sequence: TGTGCCACCAGTGGGGGTTGGGACACCGGGGAGCTGTTTTTT. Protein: CATSGGWDTGELFF.

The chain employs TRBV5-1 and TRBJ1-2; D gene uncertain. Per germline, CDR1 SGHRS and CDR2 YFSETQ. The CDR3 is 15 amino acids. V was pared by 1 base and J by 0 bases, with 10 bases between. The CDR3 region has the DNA TGCGCCAGCAGCTTGTGGCCGACCTCTAACTATGGCTACACCTTC. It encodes CASSLWPTSNYGYTF.

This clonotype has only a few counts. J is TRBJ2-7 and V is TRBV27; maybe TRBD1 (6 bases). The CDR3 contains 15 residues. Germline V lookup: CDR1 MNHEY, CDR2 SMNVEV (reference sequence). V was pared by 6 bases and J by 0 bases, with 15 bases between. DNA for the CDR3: TGTGCCAGCAGCCTTTCAATCAGGGGCTCCTACGAGCAGTACTTC. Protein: CASSLSIRGSYEQYF.

The CDR3 region is CASTPTRPNYGYTF. The CDR3 bases are TGTGCCAGCACCCCCACCCGGCCTAACTATGGCTACACCTTC. The chain uses TRBV28 and TRBJ1-2; D gene ambiguous. The CDR3 is made up of 14 amino acids. Germline V gives CDR1 MDHEN, CDR2 SYDVKM. V gave up 7 bases and J gave up 0 bases, with 12 bases separating them.

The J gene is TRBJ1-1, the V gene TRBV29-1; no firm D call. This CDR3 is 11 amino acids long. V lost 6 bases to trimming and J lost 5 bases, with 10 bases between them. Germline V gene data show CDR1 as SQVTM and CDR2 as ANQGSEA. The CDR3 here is CSVLRITEAFF. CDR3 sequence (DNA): TGCAGCGTCCTCCGGATAACTGAAGCTTTCTTT.

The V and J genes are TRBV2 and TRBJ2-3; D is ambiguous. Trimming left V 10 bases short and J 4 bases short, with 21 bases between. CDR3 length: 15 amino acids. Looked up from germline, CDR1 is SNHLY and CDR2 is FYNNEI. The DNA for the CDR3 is TGTGCCACCCACTTCCTACCCAGGCCTCCAGATACGCAGTATTTT. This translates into CATHFLPRPPDTQYF.